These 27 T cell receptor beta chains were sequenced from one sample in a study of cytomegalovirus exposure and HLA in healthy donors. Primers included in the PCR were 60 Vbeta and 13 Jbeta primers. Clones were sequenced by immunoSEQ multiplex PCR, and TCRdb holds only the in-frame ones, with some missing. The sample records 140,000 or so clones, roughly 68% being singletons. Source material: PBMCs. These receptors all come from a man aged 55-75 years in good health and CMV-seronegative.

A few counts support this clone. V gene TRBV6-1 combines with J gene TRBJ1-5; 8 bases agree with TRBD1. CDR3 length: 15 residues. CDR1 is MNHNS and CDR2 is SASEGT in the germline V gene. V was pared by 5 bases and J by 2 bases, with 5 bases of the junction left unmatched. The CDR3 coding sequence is TGTGCCAGCAGTTGGGACAGGCCAGGCAATCAGCCCCAGCATTTT. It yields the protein CASSWDRPGNQPQHF.

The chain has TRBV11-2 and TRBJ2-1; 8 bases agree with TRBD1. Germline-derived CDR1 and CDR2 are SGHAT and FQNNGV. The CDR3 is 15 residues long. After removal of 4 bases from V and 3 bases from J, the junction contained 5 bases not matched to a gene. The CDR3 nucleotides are TGTGCCAGCAGCTACTGGGGACAGGACTACAATGAGCAGTTCTTC. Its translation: CASSYWGQDYNEQFF.

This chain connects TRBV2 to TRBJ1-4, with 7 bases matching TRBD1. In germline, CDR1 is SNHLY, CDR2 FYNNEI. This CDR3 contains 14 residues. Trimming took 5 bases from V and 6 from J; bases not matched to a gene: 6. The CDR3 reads CASSYSGTDEKLFF. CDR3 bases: TGTGCCAGCAGTTACTCCGGGACAGATGAAAAACTGTTTTTT.

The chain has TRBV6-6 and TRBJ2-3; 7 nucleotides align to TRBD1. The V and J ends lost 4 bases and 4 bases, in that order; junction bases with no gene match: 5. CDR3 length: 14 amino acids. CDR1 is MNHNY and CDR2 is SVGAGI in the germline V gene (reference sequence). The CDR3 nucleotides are TGTGCCAGCAGTTCTCAGGGGGTAGCAGATACGCAGTATTTT. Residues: CASSSQGVADTQYF.

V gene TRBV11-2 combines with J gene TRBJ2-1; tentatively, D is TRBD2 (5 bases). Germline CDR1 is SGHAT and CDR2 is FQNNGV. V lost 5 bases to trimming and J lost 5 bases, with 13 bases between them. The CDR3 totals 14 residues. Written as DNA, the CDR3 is TGTGCCAGCAGCCCCGGGAAGCTGAACAATGAGCAGTTCTTC. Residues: CASSPGKLNNEQFF.

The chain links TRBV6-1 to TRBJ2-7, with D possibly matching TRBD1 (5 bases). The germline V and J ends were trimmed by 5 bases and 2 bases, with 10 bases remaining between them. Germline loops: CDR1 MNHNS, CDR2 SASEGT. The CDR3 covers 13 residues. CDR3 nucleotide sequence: TGTGCCAGCAGTTTCAGGGTACCCTACGAGCAGTACTTC. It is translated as CASSFRVPYEQYF.

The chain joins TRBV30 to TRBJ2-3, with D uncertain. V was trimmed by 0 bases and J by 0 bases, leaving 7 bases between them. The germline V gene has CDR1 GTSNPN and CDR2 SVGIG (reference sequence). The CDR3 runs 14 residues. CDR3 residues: CAWSVQASTDTQYF. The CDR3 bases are TGTGCCTGGAGTGTTCAGGCTAGCACAGATACGCAGTATTTT.

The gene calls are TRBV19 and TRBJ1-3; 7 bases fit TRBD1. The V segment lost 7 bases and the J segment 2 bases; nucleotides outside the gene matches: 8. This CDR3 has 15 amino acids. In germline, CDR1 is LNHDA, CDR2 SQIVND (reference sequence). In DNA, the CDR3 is TGTGCCAGTACCTCAGGGGACAGAACTGGAAACACCATATATTTT. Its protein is CASTSGDRTGNTIYF.

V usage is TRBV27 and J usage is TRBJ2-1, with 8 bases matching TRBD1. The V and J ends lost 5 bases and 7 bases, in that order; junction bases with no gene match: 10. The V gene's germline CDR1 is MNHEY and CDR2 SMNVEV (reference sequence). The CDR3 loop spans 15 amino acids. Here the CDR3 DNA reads TGTGCCAGCAGTCCCCTCTCAGGGGGCATTAATGAGCAGTTCTTC. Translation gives CASSPLSGGINEQFF.

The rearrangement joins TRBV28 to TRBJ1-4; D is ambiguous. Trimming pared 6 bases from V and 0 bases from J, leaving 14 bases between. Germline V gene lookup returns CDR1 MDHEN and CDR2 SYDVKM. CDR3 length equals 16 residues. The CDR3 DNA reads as TGTGCCAGCAGCTTCATCGGAGTGACAACTAATGAAAAACTGTTTTTT. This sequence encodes CASSFIGVTTNEKLFF.

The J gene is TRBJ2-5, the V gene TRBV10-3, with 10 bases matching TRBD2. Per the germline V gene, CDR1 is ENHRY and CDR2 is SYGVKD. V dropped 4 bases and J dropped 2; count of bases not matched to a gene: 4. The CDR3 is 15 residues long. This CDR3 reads CAISASGSVQETQYF. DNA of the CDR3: TGTGCCATCAGTGCTAGCGGGAGCGTACAAGAGACCCAGTACTTC.

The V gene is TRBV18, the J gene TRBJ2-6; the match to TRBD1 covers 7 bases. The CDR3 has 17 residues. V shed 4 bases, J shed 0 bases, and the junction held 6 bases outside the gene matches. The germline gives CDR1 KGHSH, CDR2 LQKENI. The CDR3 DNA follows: TGTGCCAGCTCACGGGGACAGACCAACTCTGGGGCCAACGTCCTGACTTTC. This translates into CASSRGQTNSGANVLTF.

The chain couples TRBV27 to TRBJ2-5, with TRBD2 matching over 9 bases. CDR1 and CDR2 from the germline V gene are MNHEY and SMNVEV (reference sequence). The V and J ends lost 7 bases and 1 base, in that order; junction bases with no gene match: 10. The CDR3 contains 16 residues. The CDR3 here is CASTQVAGALQETQYF. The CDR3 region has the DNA TGTGCCAGCACCCAAGTAGCGGGAGCCCTCCAAGAGACCCAGTACTTC.

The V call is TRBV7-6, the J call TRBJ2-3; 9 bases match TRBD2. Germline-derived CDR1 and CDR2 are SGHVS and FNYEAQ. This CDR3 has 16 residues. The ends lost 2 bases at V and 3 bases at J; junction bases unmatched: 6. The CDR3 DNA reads TGTGCCAGCAGCTTATTGGCTAGCGGGAAGACAGATACGCAGTATTTT. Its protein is CASSLLASGKTDTQYF.

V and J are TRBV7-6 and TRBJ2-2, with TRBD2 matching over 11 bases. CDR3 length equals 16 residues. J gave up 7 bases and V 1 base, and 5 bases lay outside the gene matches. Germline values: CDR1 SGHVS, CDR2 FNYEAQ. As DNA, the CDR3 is TGTGCCAGCAGCTTAGAGGCTAGCGGGAGGAACGGGGAGCTGTTTTTT. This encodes CASSLEASGRNGELFF. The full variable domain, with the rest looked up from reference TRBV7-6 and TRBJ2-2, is GAGVSQSPRYKVTKRGQDVALRCDPISGHVSLYWYRQALGQGPEFLTYFNYEAQQDKSGLPNDRFSAERPEGSISTLTIQRTEQRDSAMYRCASSLEASGRNGELFFGEGSRLTVL.

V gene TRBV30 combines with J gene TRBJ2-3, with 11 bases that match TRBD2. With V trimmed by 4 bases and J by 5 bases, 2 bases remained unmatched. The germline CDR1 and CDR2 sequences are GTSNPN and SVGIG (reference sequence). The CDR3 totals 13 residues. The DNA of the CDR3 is TGTGCCTGGACGACTAGCGGGAAAGATACGCAGTATTTT. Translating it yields CAWTTSGKDTQYF.

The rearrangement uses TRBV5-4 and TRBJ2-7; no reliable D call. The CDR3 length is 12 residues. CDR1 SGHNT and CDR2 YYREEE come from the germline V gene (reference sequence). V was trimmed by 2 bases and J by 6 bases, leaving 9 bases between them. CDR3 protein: CASSFTPSEQYF. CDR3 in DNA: TGTGCCAGCAGCTTTACCCCCAGCGAGCAGTACTTC.

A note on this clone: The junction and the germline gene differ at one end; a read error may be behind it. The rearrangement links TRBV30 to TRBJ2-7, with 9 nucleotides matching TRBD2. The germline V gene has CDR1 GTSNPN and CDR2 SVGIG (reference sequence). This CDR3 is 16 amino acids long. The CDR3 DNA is TGTGCCTGGAGTCTAGCGGGGCCTCGACTCTCCTACGAGCAGCACTTC. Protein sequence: CAWSLAGPRLSYEQHF.

The CDR3 is CASSLVGTSGFTDTQYF. The DNA for the CDR3 is TGTGCCAGCAGCTTAGTCGGGACTAGCGGATTCACAGATACGCAGTATTTT. The V call is TRBV7-3, the J call TRBJ2-3; TRBD2 aligns across 11 bases. The CDR3 consists of 17 residues. Looked up from germline, CDR1 is SGHTA and CDR2 is FQGTGA. V shed 2 bases and J 2 bases; nucleotides not matched to a gene: 6.

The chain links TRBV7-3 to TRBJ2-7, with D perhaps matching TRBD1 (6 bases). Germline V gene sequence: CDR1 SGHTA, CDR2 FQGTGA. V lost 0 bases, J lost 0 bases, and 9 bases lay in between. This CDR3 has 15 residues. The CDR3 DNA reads TGTGCCAGCAGCTTAACAGGGGGACCCTCCTACGAGCAGTACTTC. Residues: CASSLTGGPSYEQYF.

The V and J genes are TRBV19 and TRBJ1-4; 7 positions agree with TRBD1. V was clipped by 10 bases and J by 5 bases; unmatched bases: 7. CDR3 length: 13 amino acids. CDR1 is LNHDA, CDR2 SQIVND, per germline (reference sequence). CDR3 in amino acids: CATHRGRNEKLFF. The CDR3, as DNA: TGTGCCACACACAGGGGTAGGAATGAAAAACTGTTTTTT.

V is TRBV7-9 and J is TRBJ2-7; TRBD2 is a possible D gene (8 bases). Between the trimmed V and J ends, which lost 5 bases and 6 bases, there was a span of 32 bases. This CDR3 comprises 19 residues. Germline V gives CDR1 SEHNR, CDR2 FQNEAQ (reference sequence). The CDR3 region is CASSLVGGSWGLGFGEQYF. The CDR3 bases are TGTGCCAGCAGCCTGGTAGGGGGCTCTTGGGGACTAGGCTTCGGCGAGCAGTACTTC.

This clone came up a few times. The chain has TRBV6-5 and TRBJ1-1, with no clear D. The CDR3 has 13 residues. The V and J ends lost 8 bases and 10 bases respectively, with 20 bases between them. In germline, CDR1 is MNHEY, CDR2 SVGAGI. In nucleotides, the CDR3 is TGTGCCAGCCAGGAGGCCGCAAGATCCCCAGCTTTCTTT. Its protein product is CASQEAARSPAFF.

The CDR3 loop is CSVGRHLAYEQYF. The CDR3 nucleotides read TGCAGCGTTGGTAGACACCTCGCCTACGAGCAGTACTTC. The rearrangement uses TRBV29-1 and TRBJ2-7; D not certain. CDR3 length: 13 amino acids. Germline loops: CDR1 SQVTM, CDR2 ANQGSEA. The V end lost 4 bases, the J end lost 2 bases, and 12 bases lay between the germline ends.

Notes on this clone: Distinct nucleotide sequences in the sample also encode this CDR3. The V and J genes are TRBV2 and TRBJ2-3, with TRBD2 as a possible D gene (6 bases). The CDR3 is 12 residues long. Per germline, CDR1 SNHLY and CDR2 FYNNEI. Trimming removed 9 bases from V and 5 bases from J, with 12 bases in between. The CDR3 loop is CARRLEGDTQYF. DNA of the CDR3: TGTGCCAGAAGACTAGAAGGAGATACGCAGTATTTT.

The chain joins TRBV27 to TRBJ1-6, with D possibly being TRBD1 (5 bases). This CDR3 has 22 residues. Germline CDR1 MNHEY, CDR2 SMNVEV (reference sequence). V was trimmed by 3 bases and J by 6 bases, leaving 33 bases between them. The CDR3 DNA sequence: TGTGCCAGCAGTTTGAGGCAAGGAGGGGCGAACGACCCAATGCCCCCTAATTCACCCCTCCACTTT. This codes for CASSLRQGGANDPMPPNSPLHF.

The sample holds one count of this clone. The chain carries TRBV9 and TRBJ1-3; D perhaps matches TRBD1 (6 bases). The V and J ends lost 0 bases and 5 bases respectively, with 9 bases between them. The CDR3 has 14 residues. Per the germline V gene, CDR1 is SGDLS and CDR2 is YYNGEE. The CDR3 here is CASSVGTGRNTIYF. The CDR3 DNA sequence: TGTGCCAGCAGCGTAGGTACAGGGAGAAACACCATATATTTT.